Presented here are 21 T cell receptor beta chains from one specimen sequenced in a study of blood T cell repertoires in COVID-19. Repertoires were generated with immunoSEQ multiplex PCR, while TCRdb's copy carries only in-frame clones and drops some. The sample shows fewer than 650,000 clones, approximately 91% of them seen only once. The sample comprised peripheral blood. These receptors were taken from a woman aged 50 to 60 with COVID-19, enrolled during active disease.

In the case of this clone: This same CDR3 is encoded by further DNA sequences in the sample. The DNA of the CDR3 is TGCGCCAGCAGCTCGGGACAGTTGAACACTGAAGCTTTCTTT. This codes for CASSSGQLNTEAFF. The genes are TRBV5-1 and TRBJ1-1; 7 bases line up with TRBD1. The CDR3 runs to 14 residues. The junction had 2 bases not matched to a gene; V was cut back by 3 bases and J by 0 bases. Germline CDR1 and CDR2: SGHRS and YFSETQ.

The chain recombines TRBV7-2 with TRBJ2-1, with TRBD2 matching over 10 bases. Per germline, CDR1 SGHTA and CDR2 FQGNSA. The CDR3 runs 14 residues. The V and J ends lost 4 bases and 9 bases, in that order; junction bases with no gene match: 6. The CDR3 loop reads CASSSSLAGSEQFF. DNA for the CDR3: TGTGCCAGCAGCTCCTCACTAGCGGGGAGTGAGCAGTTCTTC.

The chain uses TRBV30 and TRBJ2-7, with D maybe TRBD1 (6 bases). In germline, CDR1 is GTSNPN, CDR2 SVGIG (reference sequence). The CDR3 has 12 amino acids. V lost 5 bases and J 0 bases, leaving 8 bases between the germline ends. CDR3 sequence: CAWGTSSYEQYF. The CDR3 region has the DNA TGTGCCTGGGGGACAAGCTCCTACGAGCAGTACTTC.

The chain links TRBV27 to TRBJ2-7; 8 bases line up with TRBD1. Germline lookup yields CDR1 MNHEY and CDR2 SMNVEV (reference sequence). This CDR3 has 13 amino acids. V dropped 5 bases and J dropped 4; count of bases not matched to a gene: 4. The CDR3, as DNA: TGTGCCAGCAGTGACCGGGACAGGTACGAGCAGTACTTC. It is translated as CASSDRDRYEQYF.

The chain is built from TRBV2 and TRBJ1-1; no clear D gene. The CDR3 runs to 10 residues. Germline CDR1 and CDR2: SNHLY and FYNNEI. CDR3 nucleotides: TGTGACCCTTCTATCACTGAAGCTTTCTTT. Translating it yields CDPSITEAFF.

The V and J genes are TRBV30 and TRBJ2-7; 9 bases fit TRBD1. The CDR3 has 15 amino acids. Germline loops: CDR1 GTSNPN, CDR2 SVGIG (reference sequence). Trimming cost V 1 base and J 5 bases; bases outside gene matches: 9. The CDR3 DNA reads TGTGCCTGGAGTGAACAAACGACAGGGGGTGACGAGCAGTACTTC. It translates to CAWSEQTTGGDEQYF.

V gene TRBV5-1 combines with J gene TRBJ1-2; D remains ambiguous. CDR1 is SGHRS, CDR2 YFSETQ, per germline. Trimming pared 1 base from V and 4 bases from J, leaving 11 bases between. This CDR3 comprises 14 residues. CDR3 sequence (DNA): TGCGCCAGCAGCTTGCTCTCAGAAAGCTATGGCTACACCTTC. This sequence encodes CASSLLSESYGYTF.

The chain carries TRBV27 and TRBJ2-1, with D maybe TRBD1 (9 bases). Per germline, CDR1 MNHEY and CDR2 SMNVEV (reference sequence). The CDR3 is made up of 15 amino acids. V lost 5 bases and J lost 4, with 15 bases in between. For the CDR3, the DNA is TGTGCCAGCAGTCCGGGGGGGACAGGGTACAATGAGCAGTTCTTC. Translation gives CASSPGGTGYNEQFF.

The V call is TRBV4-1, the J call TRBJ2-1; D uncertain. CDR1 is MGHRA and CDR2 is YSYEKL in the germline V gene. This CDR3 contains 15 residues. Trimming removed 0 bases at V and 4 bases at J, with 10 bases between. The CDR3 sequence: CASSQEESPYNEQFF. CDR3 nucleotide sequence: TGCGCCAGCAGCCAAGAGGAGTCCCCGTACAATGAGCAGTTCTTC.

The gene calls are TRBV7-9 and TRBJ1-2, with D perhaps matching TRBD1 (6 bases). This CDR3 is 12 amino acids long. The ends were cut back, 3 bases at V and 8 bases at J, with 10 bases in the middle. Per germline, CDR1 SEHNR and CDR2 FQNEAQ (reference sequence). The CDR3 spells CASSFGTPGYTF. The CDR3 region has the DNA TGTGCCAGCAGCTTCGGGACACCGGGCTACACCTTC.

J is TRBJ1-4 and V is TRBV27; 7 positions match TRBD1. The CDR3 is made up of 14 amino acids. The germline CDR1 and CDR2 sequences are MNHEY and SMNVEV (reference sequence). Trimming removed 5 bases from V and 8 bases from J; junction bases left unmatched: 8. Here the CDR3 reads CASSQTGSDEKLFF. Here the CDR3 DNA reads TGTGCCAGCAGTCAGACAGGGAGTGACGAAAAACTGTTTTTT.

The gene calls are TRBV6-5 and TRBJ1-1, with 8 bases lining up with TRBD1. This CDR3 region has 11 residues. The germline gives CDR1 MNHEY, CDR2 SVGAGI. V shed 7 bases and J 7 bases; nucleotides not matched to a gene: 2. This CDR3 reads CASTTGGEAFF. The CDR3 region has the DNA TGTGCCAGCACTACAGGGGGTGAAGCTTTCTTT.

The V call is TRBV5-1, the J call TRBJ2-2, with 8 positions matching TRBD1. The CDR3 contains 14 residues. V was pared by 3 bases and J by 7 bases, with 5 bases of the junction left unmatched. CDR1 SGHRS and CDR2 YFSETQ come from the germline V gene. The CDR3 protein is CASSSDRAGGELFF. CDR3 DNA: TGCGCCAGCAGCTCGGACAGGGCGGGCGGGGAGCTGTTTTTT. The full variable domain, its missing parts supplied by reference TRBV5-1 and TRBJ2-2, is KAGVTQTPRYLIKTRGQQVTLSCSPISGHRSVSWYQQTPGQGLQFLFEYFSETQRNKGNFPGRFSGRQFSNSRSEMNVSTLELGDSALYLCASSSDRAGGELFFGEGSRLTVL.

The V gene is TRBV5-4, the J gene TRBJ2-2; D might be TRBD2 (5 bases). This CDR3 contains 16 residues. V shed 4 bases and J shed 7 bases, with 20 bases lying between them. CDR1 and CDR2 (germline): SGHNT, YYREEE (reference sequence). The CDR3 sequence: CASSQTGTGFHGELFF. The CDR3 nucleotides are TGTGCCAGCAGCCAGACGGGAACTGGGTTCCACGGGGAGCTGTTTTTT.

The chain combines TRBV13 with TRBJ2-3; tentative D call: TRBD1 (6 bases). Trimming stripped 0 bases from V and 4 bases from J, with 17 bases between. Per germline, CDR1 PRHDT and CDR2 FYEKMQ (reference sequence). This CDR3 has 17 amino acids. The CDR3 DNA sequence: TGTGCCAGCAGCTTAGGATCCGGGACAATGGGGTCAGATACGCAGTATTTT. Amino acid sequence: CASSLGSGTMGSDTQYF.

The chain joins TRBV6-1 to TRBJ2-3; 7 bases align to TRBD2. This CDR3 is 14 amino acids long. Germline CDR1 and CDR2: MNHNS and SASEGT. The V and J ends lost 0 bases and 6 bases, in that order; junction bases with no gene match: 3. In DNA, the CDR3 is TGTGCCAGCAGTGAAGCAAGCGGGATGGATACGCAGTATTTT. Translating it yields CASSEASGMDTQYF.

The chain is built from TRBV6-5 and TRBJ2-7, with 8 bases matching TRBD1. Germline V gene data show CDR1 as MNHEY and CDR2 as SVGAGI. The V and J ends lost 6 bases and 6 bases, in that order; junction bases with no gene match: 7. CDR3 length: 13 amino acids. CDR3 nucleotides: TGTGCCAGCAGCGGACAGGGAGTTCTCGAGCAGTACTTC. This translates into CASSGQGVLEQYF.

The CDR3 DNA follows: TGTGCCAGCCGACAGTGGGGTAATGAAAAACTGTTTTTT. This sequence encodes CASRQWGNEKLFF. The chain joins TRBV11-2 to TRBJ1-4, with a possible D match to TRBD1 (5 bases). This CDR3 is 13 amino acids long. Trimming stripped 8 bases from V and 4 bases from J, with 11 bases between. The germline CDR1 and CDR2 sequences are SGHAT and FQNNGV.

The rearrangement links TRBV5-4 to TRBJ1-2; 10 bases are a match to TRBD1. This CDR3 comprises 16 residues. V trimming: 3 bases; J trimming: 2 bases; junction bases outside the gene matches: 7. Germline lookup yields CDR1 SGHNT and CDR2 YYREEE (reference sequence). CDR3 nucleotides: TGTGCCAGCAGCTCCCGACCGGGACAGGGGAACTATGGCTACACCTTC. Translating gives CASSSRPGQGNYGYTF. Full variable domain (rest looked up from reference TRBV5-4 and TRBJ1-2): ETGVTQSPTHLIKTRGQQVTLRCSSQSGHNTVSWYQQALGQGPQFIFQYYREEENGRGNFPPRFSGLQFPNYSSELNVNALELDDSALYLCASSSRPGQGNYGYTFGSGTRLTVV.

V gene TRBV10-1 combines with J gene TRBJ1-1; D may be TRBD1 (5 bases). Germline V gene data show CDR1 as WNHNN and CDR2 as SYGVQD (reference sequence). The CDR3 totals 14 residues. V lost 2 bases, J lost 2 bases, and 9 bases lay in between. CDR3 protein: CASSETGANTEAFF. The CDR3 DNA reads TGCGCCAGCAGTGAGACAGGAGCAAACACTGAAGCTTTCTTT.

CDR3 sequence reads: CASSWDVTGMNTEAFF. The DNA for the CDR3 is TGCGCCAGCAGCTGGGACGTGACAGGAATGAACACTGAAGCTTTCTTT. The chain links TRBV5-1 to TRBJ1-1, with D possibly matching TRBD1 (6 bases). This CDR3 is built from 16 residues. V was clipped by 3 bases and J by 0 bases, with 15 bases between them. Germline V gives CDR1 SGHRS, CDR2 YFSETQ.